The source of this T cell receptor (beta chain) is a study of T cell clonotyping in hematopoietic cell transplantation. Notes on the study in general: At the given depth, recipient repertoires were over 95% de novo clonotypes.

The CDR3 spans 16 residues. V shed 4 bases and J 4 bases; nucleotides not matched to a gene: 10. The germline CDR1 and CDR2 sequences are SGHTA and FQGTGA. On this clone: Its antigen is unidentified.

Clones were read by immunoSEQ multiplex PCR, and TCRdb kept only the in-frame ones, dropping some. The sample records around 12,000 clones, approximately 80% being singletons. The sample consisted of PBMCs, taken 100 days after allogeneic stem cell transplant. The rearrangement joins TRBV7-3 to TRBJ2-1; 7 positions agree with TRBD1. The sequence was obtained from a female patient between 40 and 55 years old who had an allogeneic stem cell transplant from a related donor, so T cells may come from the graft donor. Some clones in this sample may be carry-over from other donors' samples. In nucleotides, the CDR3 is TGTGCCAGCAGCTCCATCCCGACAGGGCAATACAATGAGCAGTTCTTC. As protein: CASSSIPTGQYNEQFF.